The rows below give T cell receptor beta chains drawn from one sample of a study of blood T cell repertoires in COVID-19. Some clones are missing from TCRdb's copy, which holds only in-frame ones; the method was immunoSEQ multiplex PCR. The table has about 200,000 clones, more than 75% seen once. Sequences were obtained from peripheral blood. These receptor sequences come from a woman between 65 and 79 years old with COVID-19, enrolled during active disease. The CDR3 runs from the conserved cysteine through the conserved F or W. Clone sizes are given selectively: once, few, many, or a class where the clone is expanded.

TRBJ2-7	once	TRBV7-7	CASSLSRGSSYEQYF
TRBJ2-1	once	TRBV7-9	CASSLVVSSYNEQFF
TRBJ1-1	few	TRBV5-1	CASSFQVRTEAFF
TRBJ1-2	-	TRBV6-5	CASRKTGTDYGYTF
TRBJ2-3	-	TRBV7-2	CASSPTTEGSGITDTQYF
TRBJ1-4	-	TRBV5-5	CASSPQGLANEKLFF
TRBJ1-5	-	TRBV19	CASSIGVWSNQPQHF
TRBJ1-6	-	TRBV27	CASKGTGNSPLHF
TRBJ1-3	-	TRBV19	CASSIASTGGNTIYF
TRBJ1-2	-	TRBV7-2	CASSYREGYGYTF
TRBJ1-2	-	TRBV3-1/TRBV3-2	CASSHLGTDGYTF
TRBJ2-7	-	TRBV28	CASSWTGAYEQYF
TRBJ1-6	-	TRBV5-5	CASSLAGDSPLHF
TRBJ2-6	-	TRBV5-5	CASSSWGAGANVLTF
TRBJ1-1	-	TRBV12-3/TRBV12-4	CASTRGKVSEAFF
TRBJ1-1	once	TRBV28	CASSPGGTGQKAFF
TRBJ1-6	-	TRBV2	CASSRSIEAYSPLHF
TRBJ2-5	-	TRBV2	CASKWAPEAYQETQYF
TRBJ2-1	-	TRBV11-3	CASSDQLGSMGKDEQFF
TRBJ1-1	few	TRBV28	CASRLTGSTEAFF
TRBJ1-3	-	TRBV7-2	CASSLAGGVGNTIYF
TRBJ1-2	-	TRBV5-4	CASRPLDSYGYTF
TRBJ2-7	-	TRBV7-9	CASSSDRVSYEQYF
TRBJ1-6	-	TRBV4-2	CASSQGPAGNSPLHF
TRBJ1-2	few	TRBV18	CASSHGQGEDGYTF
TRBJ1-1	-	TRBV28	CASSPSPYSEAFF
TRBJ2-7	-	TRBV6-2/TRBV6-3	CASSYPTSGGTYEQYF
TRBJ1-1	few	TRBV7-2	CASSSSKNTEAFF
TRBJ1-1	-	TRBV4-3	CASSQNYRNTEAFF
TRBJ2-3	-	TRBV2	CASSVETDTQYF
TRBJ2-5	-	TRBV30	CAWSLGGEAKETQYF
TRBJ2-1	-	TRBV14	CASSQDTYNEQFF
TRBJ1-5	-	TRBV28	CASSFRGRGNQPQHF
TRBJ1-2	few	TRBV3-1/TRBV3-2	CASSQGTIDGYTF
TRBJ1-5	few	TRBV7-2	CASRDSLNQPQHF
TRBJ1-2	-	TRBV2	CASSGEQGARGYTF
TRBJ2-2	-	TRBV7-2	CASSLVGTANTGELFF
TRBJ2-7	-	TRBV11-2	CASSSYRGPSYEQYF
TRBJ2-2	-	TRBV7-9	CASVGAANTGELFF
TRBJ1-6	-	TRBV13	CASNLNNSPLHF
TRBJ2-2	-	TRBV11-2	CASSLTTTSGTGELFF
TRBJ1-6	-	TRBV6-6	CASSYYPQSADSPLHF
TRBJ2-5	-	TRBV2	CASRETSAETQYF
TRBJ2-5	-	TRBV7-7	CASSPSGRGGETQYF
TRBJ1-5	-	TRBV5-6	CASSSYWAMSSGGAEPQHF
TRBJ1-5	-	TRBV19	CASSISGTGGQPQHF
TRBJ2-2	-	TRBV6-2/TRBV6-3	CASSYSWGATGELFF
TRBJ2-5	-	TRBV25-1	CASSEWRGPRTQYF
TRBJ2-5	few	TRBV2	CASNPERASGQETQYF
TRBJ2-5	-	TRBV5-1	CASRTGVETQYF
TRBJ2-1	-	TRBV27	CASSAPRRGLYNEQFF
TRBJ2-7	-	TRBV15	CATSRDMATAYEQYF
TRBJ2-1	-	TRBV2	CASSEMVPRGFF
TRBJ2-1	-	TRBV7-2	CASSLDTYNEQFF
TRBJ1-2	-	TRBV28	CASSLYGAGYTF
TRBJ1-4	-	TRBV9	CASSPPLTGLGAKLFF
TRBJ1-2	-	TRBV7-2	CASSLVRQGGGYTF
TRBJ2-3	-	TRBV6-1	CASSDSGRAGDTQYF